This T cell receptor (beta chain) stems from a study of siplizumab effects on memory and regulatory T cells. The assay looked at 95,000 to 100,000 TCR templates in each sample. TCRdb keeps only in-frame clones here, not all; method: immunoSEQ multiplex PCR. In the table there are around 100,000 clones, 75% to 95% of which are singletons. This clone was recorded once. Sequenced sample: CD4+ T cells sorted from blood. The TCR originated in a human donor in good health.

CDR3 region: CASSSSGGGTSSYNEQFF. CDR3 DNA sequence: TGCGCCAGCAGCTCCAGCGGGGGTGGGACTAGCTCCTACAATGAGCAGTTCTTC. The chain joins TRBV5-1 to TRBJ2-1; TRBD2 matches at 8 bases. The CDR3 sequence is 18 residues long. Germline CDR1 is SGHRS and CDR2 is YFSETQ. V shed 3 bases, J shed 0 bases, and the junction held 11 bases outside the gene matches.